The clone carrying this T cell receptor (beta chain) was observed a handful of times. Antigen: not known. The library targeted TCRbeta and was prepared with unique molecular identifiers. TCRdb independently ran MiXCR on the PCR reads; one entry per CDR3 protein. This repertoire shows fewer than 550,000 distinct CDR3 sequences, roughly 11% found once; its top ten account for 14%. The sample belongs to a study of T-cell reconstitution after alpha-beta-depleted transplantation in children. Notes on the study in general: There were some patients whose high TCRbeta diversity at day 60 came from surviving recipient T cells and thymic progenitors.

The starting material was PBMCs, mostly from graft donor cells, obtained 180 days after TCRalphabeta/CD19-depleted stem cell transplant. The source of this sequence is a female patient aged 2-9 years who had a stem cell transplant for aplastic anemia, so the T cells may come from the graft donor.

In nucleotides, the CDR3 is TGCAGTGCTAGTAGACCCCGGTGGGGGAATGAGCAGTTCTTC. Its protein product is CSASRPRWGNEQFF. V and J are TRBV20-1 and TRBJ2-1; possibly TRBD1 or TRBD2 for D (5 bases each). V was clipped by 3 bases and J by 7 bases, with 16 bases between them. CDR1 and CDR2 (germline): DFQATT, SNEGSKA (reference sequence). The CDR3 runs to 14 residues.